This T cell receptor (beta chain) derives from a study of blood T cells in healthy people across ages. The V gene's germline CDR1 is SGHDT and CDR2 YYEEEE. CDR3 length equals 14 residues. V lost 4 bases and J lost 1, with 9 bases in between. The study's findings and limits: TCR beta diversity, measured per million T cells, fell in a roughly linear way with age. It was not known whether donors were CMV positive (a possible confounder of expanded clonotype changes).

A second PCR, run for roughly 7 to 12 cycles, used a sample-barcoded 5' primer plus a J-beta primer mix. All cDNA molecules were each tagged by a template-switch adaptor with 12 random nucleotides. TCRdb called the 5' RACE reads again in MiXCR, with one record for every CDR3 protein. Of some 890,000 distinct CDR3 sequences in the sample, almost 30% were seen once. This clonotype was seen a few times. No antigen is known for it. The same sample was also used in a study of T cells of mothers and their children. That report adds: RNA extracted was entirely used for cDNA synthesis, approximately 1.5 ug per 15 ul.

This TCR came from a woman in her thirties or forties in good health. Material: blood. The rearrangement links TRBV5-6 to TRBJ1-5; a possible D gene is TRBD1 (5 bases). The CDR3 bases are TGTGCCAGCAGCGCGGGACTGAGCAATCAGCCCCAGCATTTT. Encoded protein: CASSAGLSNQPQHF.